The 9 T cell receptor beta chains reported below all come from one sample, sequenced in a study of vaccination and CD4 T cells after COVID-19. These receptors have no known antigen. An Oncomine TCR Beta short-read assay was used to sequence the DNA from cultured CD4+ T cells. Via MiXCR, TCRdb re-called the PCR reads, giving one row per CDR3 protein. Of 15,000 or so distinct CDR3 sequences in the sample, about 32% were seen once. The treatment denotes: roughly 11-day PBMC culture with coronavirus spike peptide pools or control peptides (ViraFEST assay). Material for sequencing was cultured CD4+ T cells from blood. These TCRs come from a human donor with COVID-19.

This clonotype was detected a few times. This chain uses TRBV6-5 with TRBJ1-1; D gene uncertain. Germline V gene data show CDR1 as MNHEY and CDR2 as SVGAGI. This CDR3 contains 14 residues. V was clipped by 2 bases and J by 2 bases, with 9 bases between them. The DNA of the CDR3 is TGTGCCAGCAGTTACCCAGGAAAAAACACTGAAGCTTTCTTT. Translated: CASSYPGKNTEAFF.

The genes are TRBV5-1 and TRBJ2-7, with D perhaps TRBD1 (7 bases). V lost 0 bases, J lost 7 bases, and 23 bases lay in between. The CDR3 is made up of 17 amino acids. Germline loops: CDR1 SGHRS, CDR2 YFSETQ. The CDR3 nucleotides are TGCGCCAGCAGCTTGGACCCAGGGGGGACAGTTATAGGGGAGCAGTACTTC. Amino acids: CASSLDPGGTVIGEQYF.

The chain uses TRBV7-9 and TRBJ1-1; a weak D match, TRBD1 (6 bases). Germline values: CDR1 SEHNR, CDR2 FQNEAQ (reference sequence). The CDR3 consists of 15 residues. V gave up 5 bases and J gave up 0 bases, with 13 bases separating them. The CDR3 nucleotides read TGTGCCAGCAGCGTGACAGGTACCATGAACACTGAAGCTTTCTTT. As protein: CASSVTGTMNTEAFF.

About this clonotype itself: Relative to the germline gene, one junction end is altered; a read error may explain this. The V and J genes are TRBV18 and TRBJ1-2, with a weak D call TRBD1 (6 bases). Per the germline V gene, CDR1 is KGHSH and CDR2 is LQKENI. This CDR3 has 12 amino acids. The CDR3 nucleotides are TGTGCCAGCTCACCTCTGACAGGTTATGCGGCCTTC. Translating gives CASSPLTGYAAF.

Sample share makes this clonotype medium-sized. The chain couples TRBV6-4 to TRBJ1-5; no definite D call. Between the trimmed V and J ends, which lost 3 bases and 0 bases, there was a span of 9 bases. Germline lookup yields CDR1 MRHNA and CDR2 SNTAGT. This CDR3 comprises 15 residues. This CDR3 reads CASSEGGVSNQPQHF. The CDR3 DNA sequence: TGTGCCAGCAGTGAAGGTGGAGTTAGCAATCAGCCCCAGCATTTT.

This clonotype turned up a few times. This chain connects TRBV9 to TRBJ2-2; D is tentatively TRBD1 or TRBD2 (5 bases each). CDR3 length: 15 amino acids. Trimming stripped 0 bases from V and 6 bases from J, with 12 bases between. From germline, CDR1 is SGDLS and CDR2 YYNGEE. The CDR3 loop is CASSVAAGTPGELFF. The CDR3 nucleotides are TGTGCCAGCAGCGTAGCGGCAGGGACCCCCGGGGAGCTGTTTTTT.

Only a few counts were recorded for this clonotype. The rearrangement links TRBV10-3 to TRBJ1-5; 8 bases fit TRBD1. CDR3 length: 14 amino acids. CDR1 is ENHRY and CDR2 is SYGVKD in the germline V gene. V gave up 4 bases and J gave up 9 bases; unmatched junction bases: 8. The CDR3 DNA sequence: TGTGCCATCAGTGTAACAGGGGGGAGTCGGCCCCAGCATTTT. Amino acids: CAISVTGGSRPQHF.

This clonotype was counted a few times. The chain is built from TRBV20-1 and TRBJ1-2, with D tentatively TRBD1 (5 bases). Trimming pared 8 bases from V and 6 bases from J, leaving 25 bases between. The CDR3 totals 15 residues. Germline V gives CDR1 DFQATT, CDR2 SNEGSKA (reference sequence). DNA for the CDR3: TGCAGTCGCATCGGGGCATCCGGGGCGCTAAATGGCTACACCTTC. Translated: CSRIGASGALNGYTF.

In nucleotides, the CDR3 is TGCAGCGTTGATGGACAGGCTGACACCTTC. This translates into CSVDGQADTF. The chain recombines TRBV29-1 with TRBJ1-2; TRBD1 matches 7 bases. V was clipped by 3 bases and J by 12 bases; unmatched bases: 4. The CDR3 covers 10 residues. Germline-derived CDR1 and CDR2 are SQVTM and ANQGSEA.